This entry lists 14 T cell receptor beta chains sequenced from one sample in a study of blood T cell repertoires in COVID-19. Clones were read by immunoSEQ multiplex PCR, and TCRdb kept only the in-frame ones, dropping some. The sample includes around 250,000 clones, around 82% of them seen just once. Sequenced input: peripheral blood. The receptors originated from a woman aged 18 to 35 with acute or convalescent COVID-19.

The J gene is TRBJ1-6, the V gene TRBV5-1; 8 nucleotides agree with TRBD1. Losses at the gene ends were 4 bases for V and 7 bases for J; bases not matched to a gene: 10. The length of the CDR3 is 16 residues. CDR1 SGHRS and CDR2 YFSETQ come from the germline V gene. CDR3 sequence: CASSPGTGSTNSPLHF. CDR3 DNA sequence: TGCGCCAGCAGCCCCGGGACAGGCAGTACGAATTCACCCCTCCACTTT.

The CDR3 spells CASGGGPSYEQYF. CDR3 coding DNA: TGTGCCAGCGGGGGGGGTCCCTCCTACGAGCAGTACTTC. This chain connects TRBV7-8 to TRBJ2-7, with 7 bases matching TRBD2. The CDR3 has 13 residues. J gave up 0 bases and V 8 bases, and 4 bases lay outside the gene matches. Germline-derived CDR1 and CDR2 are SGHVS and FQNEAQ.

The chain carries TRBV11-2 and TRBJ2-4, with 8 positions matching TRBD2. V shed 5 bases, J shed 0 bases, and the junction held 9 bases outside the gene matches. Germline V gene lookup returns CDR1 SGHAT and CDR2 FQNNGV. The CDR3 spans 17 residues. The CDR3 coding sequence is TGTGCCAGCAGCGTAATTCGCCTAGCGGGAGCCAAAAACATTCAGTACTTC. This sequence encodes CASSVIRLAGAKNIQYF.

This chain joins TRBV7-8 and TRBJ1-1; a possible D gene is TRBD1 (5 bases). Germline CDR1 is SGHVS and CDR2 is FQNEAQ. The CDR3 spans 15 residues. The V and J ends lost 1 base and 4 bases respectively, with 13 bases between them. CDR3 in amino acids: CASSLGGTGGTEAFF. In DNA form, the CDR3 reads TGTGCCAGCAGCTTAGGGGGCACGGGGGGCACTGAAGCTTTCTTT.

This clone was recorded many times. The chain has TRBV5-1 and TRBJ2-7; 7 positions agree with TRBD1. The CDR3 has 15 residues. Germline V lookup: CDR1 SGHRS, CDR2 YFSETQ. The V and J ends lost 3 bases and 3 bases, in that order; junction bases with no gene match: 9. In nucleotides, the CDR3 is TGCGCCAGCAGCTCGTTCCCGGGACAGAACTACGAGCAGTACTTC. It codes for CASSSFPGQNYEQYF.

J is TRBJ2-1 and V is TRBV4-2; no reliable D call. The germline CDR1 and CDR2 sequences are LGHNA and YNFKEQ. V dropped 0 bases and J dropped 0 bases, with 9 bases sitting between them. This CDR3 has 16 residues. The CDR3 DNA reads as TGTGCCAGCAGCCAAGATCCCCCGAGCTCCTACAATGAGCAGTTCTTC. Translated, it gives CASSQDPPSSYNEQFF.

This clone was observed a single time. CDR3 coding DNA: TGTGCCAGCAGCTTGACCGGGACAGCAGCTTCACCCCTCCACTTT. Amino acids: CASSLTGTAASPLHF. The genes are TRBV7-6 and TRBJ1-6; TRBD1 matches at 7 bases. The germline gives CDR1 SGHVS, CDR2 FNYEAQ. With 3 bases clipped from V and 9 bases from J, the junction kept 8 bases outside the gene matches. The CDR3 extends over 15 amino acids.

The genes are TRBV7-9 and TRBJ2-1, with a weak D call TRBD2 (6 bases). This CDR3 is 13 amino acids long. Germline V lookup: CDR1 SEHNR, CDR2 FQNEAQ (reference sequence). The V end was cut by 5 bases, the J end by 6 bases, with 11 bases between. The CDR3 is CASSLGGSNEQFF. The CDR3 nucleotides are TGTGCCAGCAGCCTCGGGGGTAGCAATGAGCAGTTCTTC. The full variable domain, in which reference TRBV7-9 and TRBJ2-1 provide the parts outside the CDR3, is DTGVSQNPRHKITKRGQNVTFRCDPISEHNRLYWYRQTLGQGPEFLTYFQNEAQLEKSRLLSDRFSAERPKGSFSTLEIQRTEQGDSAMYLCASSLGGSNEQFFGPGTRLTVL.

This clone was observed a few times. V is TRBV7-2 and J is TRBJ2-3; 11 nucleotides align to TRBD2. The CDR3 has 17 amino acids. V dropped 1 base and J dropped 6; count of bases not matched to a gene: 9. Germline V gene data show CDR1 as SGHTA and CDR2 as FQGNSA. Here the CDR3 reads CASSLEATSGRRDTQYF. In DNA form, the CDR3 reads TGTGCCAGCAGCTTAGAGGCCACTAGCGGGAGACGGGATACGCAGTATTTT.

The chain combines TRBV5-1 with TRBJ2-1, with 7 nucleotides matching TRBD2. Trimming took 0 bases from V and 4 from J; bases not matched to a gene: 7. The length of the CDR3 is 16 residues. CDR1 and CDR2 from the germline V gene are SGHRS and YFSETQ. Here the CDR3 DNA reads TGCGCCAGCAGCTTGGGACTAGCAGAAGAGTACAATGAGCAGTTCTTC. Encoded protein: CASSLGLAEEYNEQFF.

J is TRBJ2-7 and V is TRBV2; D may be TRBD2 (7 bases). V lost 8 bases and J lost 2, with 13 bases in between. Looked up from germline, CDR1 is SNHLY and CDR2 is FYNNEI. CDR3 length equals 13 residues. This CDR3 is CASSGGPTYEQYF. The CDR3 DNA reads as TGTGCCAGCTCCGGGGGGCCCACCTACGAGCAGTACTTC. Full variable domain (missing parts from reference TRBV2 and TRBJ2-7): EPEVTQTPSHQVTQMGQEVILRCVPISNHLYFYWYRQILGQKVEFLVSFYNNEISEKSEIFDDQFSVERPDGSNFTLKIRSTKLEDSAMYFCASSGGPTYEQYFGPGTRLTVT.

Notes on this clone: The junction differs from germline at one of its ends, possibly a read error. The chain couples TRBV11-2 to TRBJ2-1, with D possibly TRBD1 on 5 matching bases. CDR1 and CDR2 from the germline V gene are SGHAT and FQNNGV. The CDR3 is made up of 12 amino acids. CDR3 in amino acids: CASSLWGPLALF. The CDR3 DNA is TGTGCCAGCAGCTTGTGGGGCCCTTTGGCTCTCTTC.

V and J are TRBV7-2 and TRBJ1-4; 9 bases are a match to TRBD1. The CDR3 totals 15 residues. CDR1 is SGHTA, CDR2 FQGNSA, per germline. The V and J ends lost 2 bases and 7 bases, in that order; junction bases with no gene match: 5. CDR3 sequence reads: CASSLITGGFEKLFF. CDR3 DNA sequence: TGTGCCAGCAGCTTAATAACAGGGGGCTTTGAAAAACTGTTTTTT.

This chain joins TRBV6-2 or TRBV6-3 and TRBJ2-5; tentatively, D is TRBD2 (6 bases). The CDR3 covers 17 residues. CDR1 and CDR2 from the germline V gene are MNHEY and SVGEGT. V dropped 2 bases and J dropped 2 bases, with 18 bases sitting between them. The CDR3 protein is CASSYLRDTGRQETQYF. DNA for the CDR3: TGTGCCAGCAGTTACCTACGGGATACGGGGAGGCAAGAGACCCAGTACTTC.